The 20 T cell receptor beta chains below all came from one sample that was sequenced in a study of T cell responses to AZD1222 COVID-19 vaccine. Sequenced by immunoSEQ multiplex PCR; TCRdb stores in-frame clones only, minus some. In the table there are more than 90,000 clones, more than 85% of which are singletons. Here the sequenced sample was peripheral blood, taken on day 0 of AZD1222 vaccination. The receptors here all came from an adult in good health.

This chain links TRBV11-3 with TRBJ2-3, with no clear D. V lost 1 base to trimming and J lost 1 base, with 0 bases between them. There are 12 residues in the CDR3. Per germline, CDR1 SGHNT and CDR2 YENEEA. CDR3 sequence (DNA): TGTGCCAGCAGCTTAGGCACAGATACGCAGTATTTT. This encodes CASSLGTDTQYF.

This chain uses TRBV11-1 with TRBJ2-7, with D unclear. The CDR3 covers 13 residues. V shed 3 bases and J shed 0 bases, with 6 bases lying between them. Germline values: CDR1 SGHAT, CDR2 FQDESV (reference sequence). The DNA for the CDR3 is TGTGCCAGCAGCTTTTCCGGCTCCTACGAGCAGTACTTC. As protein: CASSFSGSYEQYF.

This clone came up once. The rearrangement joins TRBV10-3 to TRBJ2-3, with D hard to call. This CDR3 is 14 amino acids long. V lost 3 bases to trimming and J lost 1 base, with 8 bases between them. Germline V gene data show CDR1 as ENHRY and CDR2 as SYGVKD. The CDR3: CAISDSSGTDTQYF. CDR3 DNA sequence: TGTGCCATCAGTGACTCCTCGGGCACAGATACGCAGTATTTT.

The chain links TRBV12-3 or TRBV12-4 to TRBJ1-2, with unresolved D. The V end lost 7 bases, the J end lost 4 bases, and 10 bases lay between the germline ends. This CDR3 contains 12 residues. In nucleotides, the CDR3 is TGTGCCAGCAATAACAGTAGCTATGGCTACACCTTC. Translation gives CASNNSSYGYTF.

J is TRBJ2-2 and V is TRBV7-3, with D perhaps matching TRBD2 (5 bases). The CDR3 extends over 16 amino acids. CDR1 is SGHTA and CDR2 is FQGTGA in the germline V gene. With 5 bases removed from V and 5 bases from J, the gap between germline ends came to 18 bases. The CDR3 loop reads CASSIRAGIDTGELFF. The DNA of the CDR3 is TGTGCCAGCAGCATACGCGCCGGGATCGATACCGGGGAGCTGTTTTTT.

The CDR3 loop reads CSVDDGTANEKLFF. In DNA form, the CDR3 reads TGCAGCGTTGACGACGGGACGGCAAATGAAAAACTGTTTTTT. The chain employs TRBV29-1 and TRBJ1-4, with D perhaps matching TRBD1 (5 bases). Trimming removed 3 bases at V and 5 bases at J, with 13 bases between. Germline assignment: CDR1 SQVTM and CDR2 ANQGSEA. CDR3 length: 14 residues.

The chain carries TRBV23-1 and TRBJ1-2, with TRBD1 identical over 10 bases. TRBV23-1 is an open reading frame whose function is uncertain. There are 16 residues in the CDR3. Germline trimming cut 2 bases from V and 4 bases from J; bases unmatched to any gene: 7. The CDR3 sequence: CASSQKGQGFVYGYTF. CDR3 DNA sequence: TGCGCCAGCAGTCAAAAGGGACAGGGGTTTGTCTATGGCTACACCTTC.

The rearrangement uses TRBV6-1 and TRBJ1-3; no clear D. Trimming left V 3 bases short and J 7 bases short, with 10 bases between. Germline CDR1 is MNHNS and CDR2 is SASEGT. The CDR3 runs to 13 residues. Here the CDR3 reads CASSEVGPNTIYF. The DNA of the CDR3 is TGTGCCAGCAGTGAGGTGGGTCCGAACACCATATATTTT.

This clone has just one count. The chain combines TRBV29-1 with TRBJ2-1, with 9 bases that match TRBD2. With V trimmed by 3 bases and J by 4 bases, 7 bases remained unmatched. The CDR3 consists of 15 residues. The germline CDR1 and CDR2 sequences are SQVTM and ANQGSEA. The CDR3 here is CSVDAPREGYNEQFF. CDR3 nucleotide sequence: TGCAGCGTTGACGCCCCGCGGGAGGGTTACAATGAGCAGTTCTTC.

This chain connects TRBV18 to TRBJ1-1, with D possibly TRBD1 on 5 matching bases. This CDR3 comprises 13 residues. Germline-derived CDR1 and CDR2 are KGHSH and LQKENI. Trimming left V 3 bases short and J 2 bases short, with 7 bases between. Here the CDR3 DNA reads TGTGCCAGCTCACCTCGGACAAACACTGAAGCTTTCTTT. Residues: CASSPRTNTEAFF.

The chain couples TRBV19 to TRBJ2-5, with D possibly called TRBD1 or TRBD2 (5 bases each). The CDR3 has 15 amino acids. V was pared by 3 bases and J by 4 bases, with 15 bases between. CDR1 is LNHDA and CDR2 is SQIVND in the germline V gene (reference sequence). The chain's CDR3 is CASSMGTVPGETQYF. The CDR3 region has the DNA TGTGCCAGTAGTATGGGGACCGTCCCCGGAGAGACCCAGTACTTC.

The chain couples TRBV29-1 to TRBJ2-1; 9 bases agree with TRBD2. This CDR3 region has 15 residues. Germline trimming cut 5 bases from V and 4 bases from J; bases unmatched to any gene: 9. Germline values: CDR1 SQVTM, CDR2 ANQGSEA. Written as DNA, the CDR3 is TGCAGCGTTTTTGGCGGGAGGGCGGATTACAATGAGCAGTTCTTC. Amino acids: CSVFGGRADYNEQFF.

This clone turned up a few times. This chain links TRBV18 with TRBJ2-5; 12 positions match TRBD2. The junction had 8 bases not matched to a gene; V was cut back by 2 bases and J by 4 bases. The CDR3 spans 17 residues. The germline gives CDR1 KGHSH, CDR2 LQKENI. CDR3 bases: TGTGCCAGCTCACCAGGACTAGCGGGACCCGGTGGAGAGACCCAGTACTTC. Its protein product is CASSPGLAGPGGETQYF.

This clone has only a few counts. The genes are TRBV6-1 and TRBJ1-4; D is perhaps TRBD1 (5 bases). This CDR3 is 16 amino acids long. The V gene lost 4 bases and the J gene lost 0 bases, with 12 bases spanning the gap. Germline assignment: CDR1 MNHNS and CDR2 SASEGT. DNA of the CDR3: TGTGCCAGCAGTGTCAGGGTGGGCGCAACTAATGAAAAACTGTTTTTT. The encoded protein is CASSVRVGATNEKLFF.

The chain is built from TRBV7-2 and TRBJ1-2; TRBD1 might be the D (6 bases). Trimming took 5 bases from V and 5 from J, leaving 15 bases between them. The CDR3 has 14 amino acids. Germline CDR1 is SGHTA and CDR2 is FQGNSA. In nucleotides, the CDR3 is TGTGCCAGCAGCACCCGGACAGCTACATATGGCTACACCTTC. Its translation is CASSTRTATYGYTF.

The CDR3 is CASSPGFTVTYSYEQYF. The CDR3, as DNA: TGTGCCAGCTCACCAGGATTTACGGTCACCTACTCCTACGAGCAGTACTTC. The chain uses TRBV18 and TRBJ2-7; D unclear. V was cut by 2 bases and J by 0 bases, with 17 bases left in between. CDR1 is KGHSH and CDR2 is LQKENI in the germline V gene. The CDR3 length is 17 residues.

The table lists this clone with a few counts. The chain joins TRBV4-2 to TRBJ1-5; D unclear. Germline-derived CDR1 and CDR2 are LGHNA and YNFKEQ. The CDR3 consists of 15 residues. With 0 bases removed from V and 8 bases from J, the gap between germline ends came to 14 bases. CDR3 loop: CASSQEEVSGEPQHF. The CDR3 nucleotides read TGTGCCAGCAGCCAAGAGGAAGTAAGCGGGGAGCCCCAGCATTTT.

CDR3 residues: CASGGRYNSPLHF. The CDR3, as DNA: TGTGCCAGCGGGGGTCGGTATAATTCACCCCTCCACTTT. V gene TRBV25-1 combines with J gene TRBJ1-6, with a possible D match to TRBD1 (5 bases). Trimming removed 8 bases at V and 4 bases at J, with 9 bases between. From germline, CDR1 is MGHDK and CDR2 SYGVNS. The CDR3 length is 13 residues.

The CDR3 is CASSLDQGVANEKLFF. Here the CDR3 DNA reads TGCGCCAGCAGCTTGGATCAGGGAGTAGCTAATGAAAAACTGTTTTTT. The chain couples TRBV5-1 to TRBJ1-4; a possible D gene is TRBD1 (5 bases). The CDR3 contains 16 residues. CDR1 SGHRS and CDR2 YFSETQ come from the germline V gene. Trimming left V 0 bases short and J 3 bases short, with 12 bases between. The whole variable domain, remainder taken from reference TRBV5-1 and TRBJ1-4, is KAGVTQTPRYLIKTRGQQVTLSCSPISGHRSVSWYQQTPGQGLQFLFEYFSETQRNKGNFPGRFSGRQFSNSRSEMNVSTLELGDSALYLCASSLDQGVANEKLFFGSGTQLSVL.

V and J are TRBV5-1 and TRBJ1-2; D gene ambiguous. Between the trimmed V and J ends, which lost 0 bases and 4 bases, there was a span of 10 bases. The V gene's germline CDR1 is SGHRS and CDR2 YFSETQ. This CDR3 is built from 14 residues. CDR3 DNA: TGCGCCAGCAGCTTGGCCGCGACTTCCTATGGCTACACCTTC. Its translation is CASSLAATSYGYTF.